This passage covers 30 T cell receptor beta chains from one sample sequenced in a study of T cell repertoires in cytomegalovirus infection. These receptors' antigens are unknown. Each CDR3 protein gets one entry after TCRdb re-called the reads with MiXCR. The sample shows some 99,000 distinct CDR3 sequences, under 30% of them seen only once. Sequences were derived from CD8+ T cells from cultured PBMCs, sampled from culture after CMV antigen stimulation. The source of these receptors is a human donor in good health (CMV status not recorded). Some clones in this sample may be carry-over from other donors' samples.

About this clonotype itself: Being one base from a much bigger clone, this may be a read error. This sequence joins TRBV7-6 and TRBJ1-1, with 7 bases identical to TRBD1. CDR3 length: 13 amino acids. The germline CDR1 and CDR2 sequences are SGHVS and FNYEAQ. CDR3 loop: CVSSTDRATEAFF. The CDR3 DNA is TGTGTCAGCAGCACAGACAGGGCCACTGAAGCTTTCTTT.

Many counts were recorded for this clonotype. This rearrangement joins TRBV20-1 to TRBJ2-3; D gene ambiguous. Germline V gene data show CDR1 as DFQATT and CDR2 as SNEGSKA (reference sequence). The CDR3 has 14 amino acids. Trimming stripped 3 bases from V and 2 bases from J, with 12 bases between. DNA of the CDR3: TGCAGTGCTAGTGGGCGCATCGACACAGATACGCAGTATTTT. This codes for CSASGRIDTDTQYF.

Only a few counts were recorded for this clonotype. CDR3 amino acids: CASSIRHPYEQYF. The CDR3 coding sequence is TGTGCCAGTAGTATAAGGCATCCCTACGAGCAGTACTTC. The chain recombines TRBV19 with TRBJ2-7; the D is unclear. The CDR3 extends over 13 amino acids. The V end lost 2 bases, the J end lost 2 bases, and 7 bases lay between the germline ends. Germline lookup yields CDR1 LNHDA and CDR2 SQIVND (reference sequence). Filled out from reference TRBV19 and TRBJ2-7, the complete variable domain reads DGGITQSPKYLFRKEGQNVTLSCEQNLNHDAMYWYRQDPGQGLRLIYYSQIVNDFQKGDIAEGYSVSREKKESFPLTVTSAQKNPTAFYLCASSIRHPYEQYFGPGTRLTVT.

Turning to this clonotype: This could be a read error, since a much larger clone is one nucleotide away. This rearrangement joins TRBV6-1 to TRBJ2-3; 9 nucleotides match TRBD2. The CDR3 loop spans 14 amino acids. After removal of 6 bases from V and 2 bases from J, the junction contained 3 bases not matched to a gene. From germline, CDR1 is MNHNS and CDR2 SASEGT. The CDR3 coding sequence is TGTGCCAGCAGAGGCGGGGGGGACACAGATACGCAGTATTTT. It specifies CASRGGGDTDTQYF.

This clonotype appeared a few times. The chain is built from TRBV4-1 and TRBJ2-7; D is unresolved. The CDR3 loop spans 15 amino acids. The germline CDR1 and CDR2 sequences are MGHRA and YSYEKL. The V end lost 2 bases, the J end lost 0 bases, and 11 bases lay between the germline ends. Here the CDR3 reads CASSQTVSSSYEQYF. CDR3 nucleotide sequence: TGCGCCAGCAGCCAAACAGTATCGAGCTCCTACGAGCAGTACTTC.

The V and J genes are TRBV7-6 and TRBJ2-3, with D possibly matching TRBD2 (6 bases). Germline CDR1 reads SGHVS; CDR2 reads FNYEAQ. Trimming removed 5 bases from V and 0 bases from J, with 12 bases in between. There are 15 residues in the CDR3. As DNA, the CDR3 is TGTGCCAGCAGCCCAAAAGGGACTAGCACAGATACGCAGTATTTT. Amino acids: CASSPKGTSTDTQYF.

The table lists this clonotype with a few counts. This chain uses TRBV7-9 with TRBJ2-5; 7 nucleotides align to TRBD2. This CDR3 is built from 16 residues. Germline V gives CDR1 SEHNR, CDR2 FQNEAQ (reference sequence). V was clipped by 4 bases and J by 3 bases; unmatched bases: 11. This CDR3 is CASSSFRPGTKETQYF. The CDR3 DNA sequence: TGTGCCAGCAGCTCATTTCGCCCCGGGACTAAAGAGACCCAGTACTTC. The full variable domain, with the rest looked up from reference TRBV7-9 and TRBJ2-5, is DTGVSQNPRHKITKRGQNVTFRCDPISEHNRLYWYRQTLGQGPEFLTYFQNEAQLEKSRLLSDRFSAERPKGSFSTLEIQRTEQGDSAMYLCASSSFRPGTKETQYFGPGTRLLVL.

This clonotype came up a few times. V and J are TRBV6-2 or TRBV6-3 and TRBJ2-7; TRBD1 is a possible D gene (6 bases). The CDR3 consists of 13 residues. Germline V gives CDR1 MNHEY, CDR2 SVGEGT. V was trimmed by 5 bases and J by 5 bases, leaving 13 bases between them. CDR3 residues: CASSGVQGHEQYF. The CDR3 coding sequence is TGTGCCAGCAGTGGGGTACAGGGACACGAGCAGTACTTC.

This clonotype was counted between two and nine times. V gene TRBV6-5 combines with J gene TRBJ2-5; TRBD2 matches 7 bases. Germline V gene sequence: CDR1 MNHEY, CDR2 SVGAGI. V lost 5 bases to trimming and J lost 7 bases; unmatched junction nucleotides: 13. The CDR3 loop spans 15 amino acids. The CDR3, as DNA: TGTGCCAGCAGTGCCGGGACTAACTATCGGGTGACCCAGTACTTC. Translating gives CASSAGTNYRVTQYF.

The chain uses TRBV20-1 and TRBJ2-3; 8 bases align to TRBD2. The CDR3 has 14 residues. J gave up 4 bases and V 6 bases, and 9 bases lay outside the gene matches. Germline V gene lookup returns CDR1 DFQATT and CDR2 SNEGSKA (reference sequence). The CDR3 sequence is CSATGLVDSDTQYF. CDR3 DNA sequence: TGCAGTGCCACGGGACTAGTCGATTCAGATACGCAGTATTTT.

This clonotype turned up a few times. V is TRBV6-2 or TRBV6-3 and J is TRBJ2-1; TRBD2 aligns across 11 bases. V was clipped by 5 bases and J by 5 bases; unmatched bases: 5. Germline CDR1 reads MNHEY; CDR2 reads SVGEGT. The CDR3 length is 15 residues. The CDR3 DNA sequence: TGTGCCAGCAGTGCCACGGGACTAGCGGACAATGAGCAGTTCTTC. Translated, it gives CASSATGLADNEQFF.

This clonotype appeared a few times. J is TRBJ1-2 and V is TRBV7-6; D is unclear. V was cut by 8 bases and J by 8 bases, with 12 bases left in between. Germline V lookup: CDR1 SGHVS, CDR2 FNYEAQ. The CDR3 is 11 amino acids. CDR3: CASRLTRGYTF. The CDR3 bases are TGTGCCAGCCGACTCACAAGGGGCTACACCTTC.

This clonotype has at least ten counts. The chain recombines TRBV20-1 with TRBJ2-1; 14 positions agree with TRBD2. Losses at the gene ends were 0 bases for V and 10 bases for J; bases not matched to a gene: 5. Germline CDR1 reads DFQATT; CDR2 reads SNEGSKA (reference sequence). The CDR3 consists of 15 residues. This chain's CDR3 is CSARDGTSGGKEQFF. Here the CDR3 DNA reads TGCAGTGCTAGAGACGGGACTAGCGGGGGAAAAGAGCAGTTCTTC.

V gene TRBV10-3 combines with J gene TRBJ2-1; 11 positions match TRBD2. With 0 bases clipped from V and 8 bases from J, the junction kept 9 bases outside the gene matches. The CDR3 extends over 17 amino acids. In germline, CDR1 is ENHRY, CDR2 SYGVKD. CDR3 amino acids: CAISESKTSGVVDEQFF. In DNA, the CDR3 is TGTGCCATCAGTGAGTCGAAGACTAGCGGGGTGGTCGATGAGCAGTTCTTC.

The chain combines TRBV7-9 with TRBJ2-1; perhaps TRBD1 as D (5 bases). This CDR3 contains 18 residues. Germline loops: CDR1 SEHNR, CDR2 FQNEAQ (reference sequence). V lost 2 bases to trimming and J lost 12 bases, with 29 bases between them. CDR3 sequence (DNA): TGTGCCAGCAGCTTAAGAGTAGGTCGGTCGCCTCAAACAGGCCCGCAGTTCTTC. This encodes CASSLRVGRSPQTGPQFF.

The rearrangement links TRBV2 to TRBJ1-5; no clear D. The germline V gene has CDR1 SNHLY and CDR2 FYNNEI. The germline V and J ends were trimmed by 2 bases and 0 bases, with 14 bases remaining between them. This CDR3 comprises 17 residues. CDR3 sequence: CASSEYPEGYSNQPQHF. CDR3 nucleotide sequence: TGTGCCAGCAGTGAATACCCGGAAGGTTATAGCAATCAGCCCCAGCATTTT.

V usage is TRBV25-1 and J usage is TRBJ1-2, with D unresolved. Trimming shortened V by 6 bases and J by 1 base, and 12 bases separated the two germline ends. The CDR3 contains 14 residues. The germline V gene encodes CDR1 MGHDK and CDR2 SYGVNS. CDR3 in amino acids: CASRNGLGNYGYTF. CDR3 bases: TGTGCCAGCAGGAACGGGTTGGGTAACTATGGCTACACCTTC.

This sequence joins TRBV28 and TRBJ1-2; D unresolved. Trimming pared 3 bases from V and 3 bases from J, leaving 2 bases between. Per the germline V gene, CDR1 is MDHEN and CDR2 is SYDVKM. The CDR3 is made up of 11 amino acids. The CDR3 coding sequence is TGTGCCAGCAGTTTGTACTATGGCTACACCTTC. Translation: CASSLYYGYTF.

The chain recombines TRBV27 with TRBJ2-3, with TRBD2 matching 7 bases. J gave up 2 bases and V 0 bases, and 8 bases lay outside the gene matches. Germline assignment: CDR1 MNHEY and CDR2 SMNVEV (reference sequence). The CDR3 is 17 amino acids. CDR3 protein: CASSLSASGALTDTQYF. The CDR3 bases are TGTGCCAGCAGTTTATCCGCGAGCGGGGCCCTCACAGATACGCAGTATTTT.

This chain connects TRBV6-1 to TRBJ2-5, with D unresolved. The CDR3 length is 13 residues. Germline V lookup: CDR1 MNHNS, CDR2 SASEGT. The V end lost 1 base, the J end lost 1 base, and 4 bases lay between the germline ends. CDR3 DNA: TGTGCCAGCAGTGAAGGATTCCAAGAGACCCAGTACTTC. Amino acids: CASSEGFQETQYF.

This clonotype was recorded at least ten times. In DNA form, the CDR3 reads TGTGCCAGCAGCTTAGGCACACAGTACTCCTACGAGCAGTACTTC. Protein: CASSLGTQYSYEQYF. The rearrangement joins TRBV7-2 to TRBJ2-7, with no clear D. The V and J ends lost 1 base and 0 bases respectively, with 10 bases between them. The CDR3 sequence is 15 residues long. Germline V CDR1 and CDR2: SGHTA, FQGNSA.

The V call is TRBV6-6, the J call TRBJ2-7, with 7 bases identical to TRBD2. The germline V gene encodes CDR1 MNHNY and CDR2 SVGAGI (reference sequence). This CDR3 region has 15 residues. With V trimmed by 2 bases and J by 2 bases, 6 bases remained unmatched. CDR3 sequence: CASSYAGLVAYEQYF. CDR3 coding DNA: TGTGCCAGCAGTTACGCTGGACTAGTGGCCTACGAGCAGTACTTC.

At least ten counts were recorded for this clonotype. V and J are TRBV7-9 and TRBJ1-5; no clear D. V lost 3 bases and J 9 bases, leaving 9 bases between the germline ends. The CDR3 loop spans 12 amino acids. The germline CDR1 and CDR2 sequences are SEHNR and FQNEAQ (reference sequence). CDR3 residues: CASSLGPRPQHF. The CDR3 DNA reads TGTGCCAGCAGCTTGGGCCCCCGGCCCCAGCATTTT.

V and J are TRBV28 and TRBJ1-2; D is undetermined. Germline V gene lookup returns CDR1 MDHEN and CDR2 SYDVKM. V was clipped by 3 bases and J by 1 base, with 9 bases between them. The CDR3 length is 14 residues. CDR3 sequence reads: CASSFFTDNYGYTF. CDR3 sequence (DNA): TGTGCCAGCAGTTTTTTTACGGATAACTATGGCTACACCTTC.

This chain links TRBV28 with TRBJ2-7, with 8 bases fitting TRBD1. Germline V gene lookup returns CDR1 MDHEN and CDR2 SYDVKM. This CDR3 is 13 amino acids long. The V gene end was trimmed by 6 bases and the J gene end by 0 bases; junction bases not matched to a gene: 1. The CDR3, as DNA: TGTGCCAGCAGAGGGACAGGCTCCTACGAGCAGTACTTC. Amino acid sequence: CASRGTGSYEQYF. Together with reference TRBV28 and TRBJ2-7, the CDR3 gives the full variable domain: DVKVTQSSRYLVKRTGEKVFLECVQDMDHENMFWYRQDPGLGLRLIYFSYDVKMKEKGDIPEGYSVSREKKERFSLILESASTNQTSMYLCASRGTGSYEQYFGPGTRLTVT.

This clonotype came up many times. The chain joins TRBV12-3 or TRBV12-4 to TRBJ1-2, with TRBD1 as a possible D gene (5 bases). V lost 5 bases and J 8 bases, leaving 15 bases between the germline ends. The CDR3 has 13 amino acids. The CDR3 DNA sequence: TGTGCCAGCAGTCCCGGGACGGAGAGGGGCTACACCTTC. It codes for CASSPGTERGYTF.

CDR3: CASMGLYNEQFF. The DNA of the CDR3 is TGTGCCAGCATGGGGCTATACAATGAGCAGTTCTTC. The rearrangement links TRBV2 to TRBJ2-1; D possibly corresponds to TRBD1 (5 bases). CDR1 and CDR2 (germline): SNHLY, FYNNEI. CDR3 length: 12 amino acids. V was pared by 7 bases and J by 4 bases, with 8 bases between.

The J gene is TRBJ2-7, the V gene TRBV5-6, with a weak D call TRBD1 (6 bases). V gave up 0 bases and J gave up 3 bases, with 7 bases separating them. The CDR3 is made up of 13 amino acids. CDR1 and CDR2 (germline): SGHDT, YYEEEE. CDR3 DNA: TGTGCCAGCAGCTTGGGGACAGACTACGAGCAGTACTTC. Protein sequence: CASSLGTDYEQYF. Filled out from reference TRBV5-6 and TRBJ2-7, the complete variable domain reads DAGVTQSPTHLIKTRGQQVTLRCSPKSGHDTVSWYQQALGQGPQFIFQYYEEEERQRGNFPDRFSGHQFPNYSSELNVNALLLGDSALYLCASSLGTDYEQYFGPGTRLTVT.

This clonotype showed up just a few times. CDR3: CASSYGSGNTEAFF. As DNA, the CDR3 is TGTGCCAGTAGCTACGGGTCGGGGAACACTGAAGCTTTCTTT. The rearrangement links TRBV19 to TRBJ1-1; no firm D call. This CDR3 comprises 14 residues. The V gene lost 6 bases and the J gene lost 1 base, with 12 bases spanning the gap. From germline, CDR1 is LNHDA and CDR2 SQIVND (reference sequence).

The chain couples TRBV12-5 to TRBJ2-3; tentative D call: TRBD1 (5 bases). CDR3 size: 13 residues. With 0 bases removed from V and 5 bases from J, the gap between germline ends came to 6 bases. CDR1 and CDR2 (germline): LGHNT, FRNRAP. The CDR3 is CASGLVTVDTQYF. The CDR3 DNA follows: TGTGCTAGTGGTTTGGTGACAGTAGATACGCAGTATTTT. The full variable domain, rest sourced from reference TRBV12-5 and TRBJ2-3, is DARVTQTPRHKVTEMGQEVTMRCQPILGHNTVFWYRQTMMQGLELLAYFRNRAPLDDSGMPKDRFSAEMPDATLATLKIQPSEPRDSAVYFCASGLVTVDTQYFGPGTRLTVL.